The 14 T cell receptor beta chains below all came from one sample that was sequenced in a study of CD8+CD57+ T cells in acquired aplastic anemia. Whoever was chosen for sequencing had shown CD8+CD57+ cell expansion by flow cytometry. For CDR3 and TCR beta VDJ profiling, genomic DNA was the template used. TCRdb re-called the reads with MiXCR, one entry per CDR3 protein. Of 250,000 to 350,000 distinct CDR3 sequences in the sample, roughly 53% were seen once. Material for sequencing was sorted CD4+, CD8+, or CD8+CD57+ T cells (not recorded which) from PBMCs. These receptors were collected from a human donor with aplastic anemia.

This clonotype was seen many times. This chain joins TRBV19 and TRBJ1-5; no reliable D call. The CDR3 is 14 residues long. V lost 5 bases, J lost 7 bases, and 15 bases lay in between. Germline values: CDR1 LNHDA, CDR2 SQIVND (reference sequence). The CDR3 protein is CASSHWGVSQPQHF. Here the CDR3 DNA reads TGTGCCAGTAGTCACTGGGGTGTTAGCCAGCCCCAGCATTTT.

This clonotype has a count of ten or more. The chain joins TRBV10-1 to TRBJ2-2; 7 nucleotides agree with TRBD1. Germline values: CDR1 WNHNN, CDR2 SYGVQD (reference sequence). This CDR3 is 15 amino acids long. J lost 0 bases, V lost 3 bases, and 1 base had no gene match. The CDR3 spells CASSEGTANTGELFF. CDR3 DNA: TGCGCCAGCAGTGAAGGGACAGCGAACACCGGGGAGCTGTTTTTT.

The V call is TRBV20-1, the J call TRBJ2-7; 9 positions agree with TRBD1. The CDR3 length is 15 residues. The V gene end was trimmed by 1 base and the J gene end by 6 bases; junction bases not matched to a gene: 10. Germline V gene data show CDR1 as DFQATT and CDR2 as SNEGSKA (reference sequence). In DNA, the CDR3 is TGCAGTGCTAGAGGCCCCGGGACAGGGTCGGGCGAGCAGTACTTC. Its translation: CSARGPGTGSGEQYF.

This chain connects TRBV15 to TRBJ2-7, with TRBD2 identical over 8 bases. The germline CDR1 and CDR2 sequences are LNHNV and YYDKDF (reference sequence). Trimming removed 0 bases from V and 6 bases from J; junction bases left unmatched: 4. This CDR3 has 14 residues. This CDR3 is CATSRELAELEQYF. The CDR3, as DNA: TGTGCCACCAGCAGAGAACTAGCGGAGCTCGAGCAGTACTTC.

The chain has TRBV20-1 and TRBJ1-2; TRBD1 matches at 9 bases. After removal of 4 bases from V and 3 bases from J, the junction contained 3 bases not matched to a gene. The CDR3 has 13 amino acids. CDR1 is DFQATT and CDR2 is SNEGSKA in the germline V gene (reference sequence). The chain's CDR3 is CSAIQGADYGYTF. Here the CDR3 DNA reads TGCAGTGCTATACAGGGGGCTGACTATGGCTACACCTTC.

Many counts were recorded for this clonotype. V and J are TRBV6-6 and TRBJ1-2; D uncertain. V was shortened by 4 bases and J by 8 bases, with 14 bases between the two germline ends. In germline, CDR1 is MNHNY, CDR2 SVGAGI (reference sequence). This CDR3 is 13 amino acids long. CDR3 in DNA: TGTGCCAGCAGTTGCTCGGTCTCGAAAGGCTACACCTTC. This translates into CASSCSVSKGYTF.

At least ten counts were recorded for this clonotype. This chain connects TRBV20-1 to TRBJ1-1; D unresolved. Trimming pared 3 bases from V and 10 bases from J, leaving 21 bases between. Germline V gene data show CDR1 as DFQATT and CDR2 as SNEGSKA (reference sequence). The CDR3 sequence is 14 residues long. CDR3 in amino acids: CSASNDPGRRRAFF. The DNA for the CDR3 is TGCAGTGCTAGCAACGACCCAGGCAGAAGGAGAGCTTTCTTT.

The gene calls are TRBV10-3 and TRBJ1-5; maybe TRBD1 (5 bases). Trimming stripped 5 bases from V and 0 bases from J, with 8 bases between. The germline gives CDR1 ENHRY, CDR2 SYGVKD. CDR3 size: 14 residues. CDR3 sequence (DNA): TGTGCCATCAGTAGGGACGGTAGCAATCAGCCCCAGCATTTT. It is translated as CAISRDGSNQPQHF.

The chain employs TRBV10-3 and TRBJ2-3; D ambiguous. The CDR3 sequence is 13 residues long. Germline V gene sequence: CDR1 ENHRY, CDR2 SYGVKD. Trimming pared 7 bases from V and 0 bases from J, leaving 8 bases between. CDR3 DNA: TGTGCCATCAAAGCCTCTAGCACAGATACGCAGTATTTT. Translated, it gives CAIKASSTDTQYF.

Only a few counts were recorded for this clonotype. V usage is TRBV24-1 and J usage is TRBJ1-2; TRBD1 might be the D (6 bases). The germline gives CDR1 KGHDR, CDR2 SFDVKD. Trimming shortened V by 10 bases and J by 2 bases, and 7 bases separated the two germline ends. This CDR3 region has 11 residues. The CDR3 DNA is TGTGCCACACAGGGAAACTATGGCTACACCTTC. This codes for CATQGNYGYTF.

This clonotype was recorded a few times. One end of the junction varies from germline; a read error may be responsible. The chain carries TRBV7-3 and TRBJ1-6; possible D gene TRBD1, 5 bases. This CDR3 has 15 residues. CDR1 is SGHTA, CDR2 FQGTGA, per germline. The CDR3 spells CASSLSGDTDSPLHF. The CDR3, as DNA: TGCGCCAGCAGCTTGTCGGGGGATACGGACTCACCCCTCCACTTT. The variable domain in full, completed from reference TRBV7-3 and TRBJ1-6, reads GAGVSQTPSNKVTEKGKYVELRCDPISGHTALYWYRQSLGQGPEFLIYFQGTGAADDSGLPNDRFFAVRPEGSVSTLKIQRTERGDSAVYLCASSLSGDTDSPLHFGNGTRLTVT.

The V and J genes are TRBV7-9 and TRBJ2-3; TRBD2 is a possible D gene (5 bases). The germline gives CDR1 SEHNR, CDR2 FQNEAQ (reference sequence). This CDR3 has 15 amino acids. V gave up 1 base and J gave up 2 bases, with 10 bases separating them. The CDR3 sequence is CASSLGLTTTDTQYF. CDR3 in DNA: TGTGCCAGCAGCTTAGGACTAACTACCACAGATACGCAGTATTTT.

CDR3 sequence (DNA): TGTGCCAGCGATTACATGCTAACCGGGACAGGGAACTATGGCTACACCTTC. It yields the protein CASDYMLTGTGNYGYTF. The chain links TRBV2 to TRBJ1-2; 9 bases match TRBD1. The germline CDR1 and CDR2 sequences are SNHLY and FYNNEI. This CDR3 comprises 17 residues. V was clipped by 8 bases and J by 2 bases; unmatched bases: 15.

This clonotype has a single count. V and J are TRBV20-1 and TRBJ1-1, with TRBD1 as a possible D gene (6 bases). Germline V CDR1 and CDR2: DFQATT, SNEGSKA (reference sequence). Between the trimmed V and J ends, which lost 6 bases and 4 bases, there was a span of 15 bases. This CDR3 is 13 amino acids long. CDR3 region: CSAKTTGSTEAFF. For the CDR3, the DNA is TGCAGTGCCAAGACCACAGGGTCCACTGAAGCTTTCTTT.